Sequencing of this T cell receptor (beta chain) was carried out in a study of technical replicates of blood from several donors. Method: immunoSEQ multiplex PCR; TCRdb's copy keeps in-frame clones and lacks some. The table has over 90,000 clones, approximately 96% seen once. This CDR3 spans 15 amino acids. Trimming cost V 4 bases and J 0 bases, with 10 bases left between them. The germline V gene has CDR1 MNHEY and CDR2 SVGAGI. The sample consisted of T cells isolated from PBMCs. The V and J genes are TRBV6-5 and TRBJ2-1; D is ambiguous. The clonotype originates from a human donor in good health. CDR3 coding DNA: TGTGCCAGCAGTTCGGTCATAAGCTCCTACAATGAGCAGTTCTTC. As protein: CASSSVISSYNEQFF.